This T cell receptor (beta chain) appears in the sequencing data of a study of response to subunit inactivated influenza vaccine. The table lists this clonotype with a few counts. Antigen unknown. Study-wide findings and caveats: Seasonal influenza vaccination, on each occasion, was suggested by the authors to recruit few new T cells.

From germline, CDR1 is MNHEY and CDR2 SVGAGI. The CDR3 contains 15 residues. Trimming at V came to 5 bases and at J to 7 bases, leaving 13 bases not matched to a gene. Each CDR3 protein gets one entry after TCRdb re-called the RT-PCR reads with MiXCR. The sample lists about 800,000 distinct CDR3 sequences; over 20% were seen once. The starting material was PBMCs from blood, obtained 4 to 6 days after vaccination. This clonotype was obtained from a man aged 50 to 60 who received an inactivated influenza vaccine. This chain links TRBV6-5 with TRBJ1-2; 7 nucleotides line up with TRBD1. CDR3 protein: CASSTIGQARGGYTF. The CDR3 DNA is TGTGCCAGCAGTACTATCGGACAGGCGCGGGGTGGCTACACCTTC.